The 4 T cell receptor beta chains reported below all come from one sample, sequenced in a study of blood T cells in healthy people across ages. The use of a sample-barcoded 5' primer and a J-beta primer mix characterized a second PCR of about 6 to 11 cycles. TCRdb reprocessed the 5' RACE reads via MiXCR and lists one record per CDR3 protein. The table includes hundreds of thousands of distinct CDR3 sequences, around a fifth detected once. The material sequenced was blood. The receptor set was obtained from a man aged 70-80 years in good health.

The chain is built from TRBV12-3 or TRBV12-4 and TRBJ1-4; 8 bases match TRBD1. The CDR3 loop spans 15 amino acids. V lost 6 bases, J lost 8 bases, and 11 bases stayed unmatched. The CDR3 reads CASRPSGGSREKLFF. The CDR3 DNA is TGTGCCAGCAGGCCCTCAGGGGGCAGTAGGGAAAAACTGTTTTTT.

This clonotype was detected a few times. A read error may explain this, as a much larger clone is one base away. J is TRBJ1-1 and V is TRBV12-3 or TRBV12-4; D perhaps matches TRBD1 (6 bases). The CDR3 loop spans 16 amino acids. The CDR3 sequence is CASSLDGGHRNAEAFF. Here the CDR3 DNA reads TGTGCCAGCAGTTTAGACGGGGGGCATCGGAACGCTGAAGCTTTCTTT.

This clonotype was observed many times. The V and J genes are TRBV14 and TRBJ2-5; D call uncertain. Trimming removed 2 bases at V and 5 bases at J, with 3 bases between. From germline, CDR1 is SGHDN and CDR2 FVKESK. CDR3 length equals 11 residues. CDR3 DNA sequence: TGTGCCAGCAGCCAATATGAGACCCAGTACTTC. It yields the protein CASSQYETQYF.

This clonotype was found many times. The rearrangement uses TRBV29-1 and TRBJ2-3; the D gene is possibly TRBD1 (5 bases). V dropped 6 bases and J dropped 0 bases, with 22 bases sitting between them. The CDR3 length is 17 residues. Germline values: CDR1 SQVTM, CDR2 ANQGSEA. For the CDR3, the DNA is TGCAGCGTATGGGGCGCACGCGGAGACTTTAGCACAGATACGCAGTATTTT. Encoded protein: CSVWGARGDFSTDTQYF.